The present TCR beta chain was sequenced within a study of T cell responses to AZD1222 COVID-19 vaccine (dated by TCRdb to about 2021). About the full investigation: AZD1222 recipients with second doses at about 4 weeks or about 12 weeks were pooled, because spike-specific TCR depth and breadth did not differ between schedules. TCR sequencing covered fewer than 250 trial participants: 207 given two doses of AZD1222 and about 26 given two doses of MenACWY control vaccine. Trial participants were enrolled by age into subgroups of 18-55, 56-69 and 70-plus years, and about 150, 27 and 61 TCR-sequenced participants, respectively, were included in these subgroups.

The CDR3 runs 14 residues from the cysteine to the phenylalanine. Kept here is only the CDR3 DNA, which spans 42 bases and is read in frame from base 1. V ends up 4 bases short and J 0 bases short, with an unmatched junction base count of 3. CDR1 and CDR2, looked up from the germline V gene, are SGHRS and YFSETQ. Broad study findings and their caveats: In the small 56-69-year group, the increase in depth fell short of significance, most likely because of low power. Most participants were white British and females outnumbered males, and the authors suggested that clonal diversity may have been underestimated. Conclusions about previously exposed vaccinees were limited because only a handful of AZD1222 recipients were SARS-CoV-2 seropositive at baseline. After two AZD1222 doses, both the breadth and the depth of spike-specific TCRs were significantly higher than at day 0 and than in MenACWY recipients. Reportedly, almost half of the unique spike-specific TCRs recognized epitopes lying outside the regions that are mutated in the B.1.351 and B.1.1.7 variants. Vaccine-associated CD4 TCRs spanned the whole spike protein, with dominant responses in regions 160-218 and 743-854. Because no samples from the day 14 peak response were available, repertoires could be characterized only after the peak T cell response.

The CDR3 regions of human TCRbeta chains were analyzed by immunosequencing. In the authors' own workflow: TCRs in the repertoires were compared against a reference library of SARS-CoV-2-specific TCRs that had been generated with the MIRA antigen-specificity platform. Breadth was defined as the fraction of unique TCRs that were SARS-CoV-2-associated, and depth was defined as the fraction of total T cells that were SARS-CoV-2-associated. Using the MIRA data, every spike-specific TCR was mapped to the spike region that the TCR reacted to and assigned to either a CD4 or a CD8 class. Log10-transformed breadth and depth values were compared by one-way ANOVA with Sidak's multiple comparisons tests. TCRdb carries this immuneACCESS record with in-frame sequences only. Its versions omit some clonotypes, under half of them owing to an unresolved V gene in the studies checked, with the rest unexplained. The D gene and trimming were derived from the DNA, and the V and J assignments and clone size from that table. The sample has more than 95,000 clones on record, around 92% of them singletons. Under 1.2% of the sample is taken by the ten largest.

This clone was detected once. Its antigen has not been determined. No qualities accompany the bases; no much larger clone lies one base away. According to the study, the label for this sample's time point signals: baseline before first vaccination. Samples from vaccinated people were obtained from the UK trials COV001 and COV002, which included a single-blind randomized controlled phase 2/3 trial of AZD1222 (ChAdOx1 nCoV-19) in healthy adults. For TCRbeta chain sequencing, PBMC samples from trial participants were taken at day 0 and at day 28 after the second dose. The clonotype was recovered from an adult in good health. The chain couples TRBV5-1 to TRBJ2-7; TRBD2 aligns with 8 central bases. The sample consisted of peripheral blood, taken on day 0 of AZD1222 vaccination. At the DNA level, the sequence is TGCGCCAGCAGCCCCGGGACTAGCTCCTACGAGCAGTACTTC. This encodes CASSPGTSSYEQYF.